Included here is one T cell receptor beta chain sequence, with context. Its target is unknown. The sample belongs to a study of chemoradiotherapy in HPV16-positive cancers. Study context: Candidate HPV-specific clones and shared TCR motifs came from two HPV16-positive patients.

Study-wide points: Functional assays defining HPV-specific T cells used only a couple of HPV16-positive patients. HPV-responsive T-cell expansion during chemoradiotherapy was linked to improved recurrence-free survival in HPV16-positive patients. During treatment, candidate HPV-specific clones and E7-related motifs expanded in tumor.

Sequencing was performed with immunoSEQ multiplex PCR; in TCRdb, only in-frame clones are kept and a portion is missing. The repertoire holds about 24,000 clones, with roughly 94% as singletons. CDR1 and CDR2 (germline): SNHLY, FYNNEI. The V end lost 7 bases, the J end lost 3 bases, and 10 bases lay between the germline ends. There are 13 residues in the CDR3. This receptor was taken from a human donor with HPV-associated anogenital cancer. The chain carries TRBV2 and TRBJ1-5; no reliable D call. This material was obtained from a patient who underwent chemoradiotherapy. CDR3 nucleotides: TGTGCCAGCACGGAGGGTAACAATCAGCCCCAGCATTTT. This gives the protein CASTEGNNQPQHF.